This TCR beta chain was documented in a study of glioma-infiltrating T cells. Study results and caveats: Above-expected tissue-blood divergence occurred in all gliomas, most in low-grade ones.

This clonotype was picked up many times. Its antigen is unidentified. The CDR3 is made up of 13 amino acids. The germline V gene has CDR1 SGHTA and CDR2 FQGNSA. Trimming took off 1 base at V and 3 bases at J, with 4 bases between the two ends. Using RNA template, CDR3s of TCR alpha and beta were amplified with iRepertoire arm-PCR. For one-step reverse transcription and amplification, about 90-400 ng of tissue mRNA or PBMC total RNA was used. MiXCR was run by TCRdb on the multiplex PCR reads, yielding one entry per CDR3 protein. This sample has around 130,000 distinct CDR3 sequences, with approximately 26% found just once.

The chain combines TRBV7-2 with TRBJ2-1; no clear D gene. Sequencing input: glioma tissue, nonneoplastic brain tissue, or PBMCs (not recorded which). The TCR comes from a human donor with low-grade glioma or glioblastoma, undergoing nonglioma brain surgery, or in good health (not recorded which). CDR3 sequence: CASSLVNYNEQFF. CDR3 nucleotides: TGTGCCAGCAGCTTAGTAAACTACAATGAGCAGTTCTTC.